This T cell receptor beta chain was identified in a study of vaccination effects on CD4 cells after COVID-19. The table came from immunoSEQ multiplex PCR; TCRdb's copy has only in-frame clones and leaves some out. The sample contains around 69,000 clones, 65% to 80% of which appear only once. Study outcomes and limitations: Researchers report that only 1 of 255 vaccine-induced clones in healthy vaccinees cross-reacted with common cold coronaviruses.

The CDR3 has 15 amino acids. Trimming shortened V by 1 base and J by 3 bases, and 10 bases separated the two germline ends. Germline assignment: CDR1 SGHRS and CDR2 YFSETQ. For this clone: Its matching antigen is unknown.

It was after approximately 11 days of culture that CD4+ T cells were isolated. Subjects were given two BNT162b2 or mRNA-1273 vaccine doses. The source of this sequence is a human donor who received a COVID-19 vaccine. The input for sequencing was CD4+ T cells from PBMCs cultured without peptide, taken after COVID-19 vaccination. This chain links TRBV5-1 with TRBJ1-4; D call uncertain. CDR3: CASSLNGSPNEKLFF. The CDR3 DNA follows: TGCGCCAGCAGCTTGAATGGCAGTCCTAATGAAAAACTGTTTTTT.